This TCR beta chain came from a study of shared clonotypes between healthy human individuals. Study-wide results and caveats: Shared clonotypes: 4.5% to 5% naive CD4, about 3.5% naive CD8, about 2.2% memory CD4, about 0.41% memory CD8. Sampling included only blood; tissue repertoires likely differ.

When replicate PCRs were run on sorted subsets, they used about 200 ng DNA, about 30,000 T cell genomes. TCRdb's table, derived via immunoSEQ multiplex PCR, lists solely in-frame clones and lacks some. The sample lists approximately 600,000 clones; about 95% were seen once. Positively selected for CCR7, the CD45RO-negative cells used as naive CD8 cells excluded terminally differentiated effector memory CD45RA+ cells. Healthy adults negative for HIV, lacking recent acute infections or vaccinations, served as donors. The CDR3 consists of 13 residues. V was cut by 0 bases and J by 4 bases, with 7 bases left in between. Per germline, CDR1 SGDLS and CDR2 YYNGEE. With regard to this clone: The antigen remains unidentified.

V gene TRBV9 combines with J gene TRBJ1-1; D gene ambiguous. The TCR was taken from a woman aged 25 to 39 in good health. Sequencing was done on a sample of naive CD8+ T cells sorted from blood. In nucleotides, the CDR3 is TGTGCCAGCAGCGTAGATCGTGGCACTGAAGCTTTCTTT. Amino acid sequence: CASSVDRGTEAFF.